Sequencing of this T cell receptor (beta chain) was carried out in a study of blood T cell repertoires in COVID-19 (dated by TCRdb to the early 2020s). For the wider study: Collaborator samples came from the United States, Italy and Spain and covered acute and convalescent phases of COVID-19. The material from the prospective study consisted of cDNA or gDNA derived from T cells, B-cell-depleted T cells, or PBMCs. The sample metadata nearly always contained a de-identified subject ID, COVID-19 status, age in years and sex. Samples came from the ongoing ImmuneRACE study (first 160 participants) plus 1,254 subjects from 6 global collaborators. A freely available public database, intended as a resource for researchers studying the immune response to SARS-CoV-2, is where the repertoires were released. HLA class I and class II types, where available, came from metadata supplied by the sample provider rather than from assay-based typing. Deeply sampled blood TCRbeta repertoires from subjects exposed to, actively infected with, or recovered from COVID-19 were included in the dataset. General findings and caveats noted by the study authors: How much clinical and demographic metadata was included differed by source and by participant, and the metadata was provided uncurated.

CDR1 and CDR2 are read off the germline V gene as MGHDK and SYGVNS. Its CDR3 holds 16 amino acids, cysteine through phenylalanine. The kept DNA is CDR3 alone, 48 bases in frame from the first base. V trim: 2 bases; J trim: 4 bases; unmatched bases: 7. Each collaborating institution followed its own protocols to collect whole blood in K2EDTA tubes. For TCRbeta analysis, collaborator samples were shipped as frozen whole blood, as isolated PBMCs, or as DNA extracted from either sample type. Comment on this clone: The antigen it binds to is not known. No per-base quality is available; no much larger clone lies one base away.

TCRbeta CDR3 regions were amplified from genomic DNA using the immunoSEQ Assay, a bias-controlled multiplex PCR. In the authors' own workflow: The number of nucleated cells in each sample was estimated from the amplification of reference gene primers within the assay. Sequence reads were collapsed and filtered to measure the absolute abundance of every unique TCRbeta CDR3 rearrangement. Productive Simpson clonality was computed per sample as the square root of Simpson's diversity index over productive rearrangements. TCRdb obtained this table from immuneACCESS and retained in-frame rearrangements with V and J assigned. These tables miss some clones; where compared with another copy, unresolved V genes account for less than half of the shortfall, and the remainder is unexplained. That table gives V, J and clone size, and the DNA gave D and trimming. The sample records about 130,000 clones, just under 85% of which are singletons. Around 3.1% of the sample comes from the top ten.

The chain is made from TRBV25-1 and TRBJ1-4, and TRBD1 matches 7 of the central bases. The sequence was collected from a woman of 80 years or more with acute or convalescent COVID-19. The sequencing sample was made of peripheral blood. The CDR3 amino acid sequence is: CASSEIGTEDNEKLFF. The DNA reads as follows: TGTGCCAGCAGTGAAATCGGGACAGAGGATAATGAAAAACTGTTTTTT.